This record looks at one TCR beta chain sequence and its context. This clone was counted a few times. Its antigen is currently not known. Base qualities are missing; no much larger clone stands one base away. The entire isolated RNA was reverse transcribed using the High Capacity cDNA Reverse Transcription Kit, and thus expressed TCRB transcripts were sequenced. Deep immunoSEQ sequencing was performed on naive, central memory and regulatory T cell samples, with an average of roughly 4 million total reads per sample. Sorted cells were lysed in RLT buffer and RNA was extracted with DNase-treated RNeasy Micro or Mini kits, depending on cell number. Each cell subset was processed separately to prevent cross-contamination, with patient and healthy donor samples processed together. Using the immunoSEQ multiplex PCR, TCRB sequences were amplified from cDNA into 87-bp fragments spanning the CDR3 region. Sequencing of the amplicons was done on the Illumina HiSeq platform. Per the original workflow: Synthetic template baselines were used to correct PCR bias computationally, reads within Hamming distance 2 were collapsed, and singletons that could not be merged were discarded. By aligning reads against IMGT, V, D and J genes, CDR3 length, and insertions or deletions at six rearrangement sites were assigned. Clonotype counts were normalized to sorted cell number within each subset before computing true diversity and Gini coefficients with the tcR R package. The overlap coefficient, calculated on TCRB nucleotide sequences, was used to measure repertoire sharing. Out-of-frame TCRB sequences from naive cells were analyzed to stand in for the pre-selection repertoire. This immuneACCESS table, as held by TCRdb, lists in-frame sequences with V and J called but not all clones. Of the missing ones, under half trace to an unresolved V gene in checked studies; the others have no known cause. V, J and clone size were drawn from that table, and D and trimming were deduced from the DNA. This sample comprises more than 250,000 clones, approximately 24% of them detected only once. The top ten constitute 0.012% of the sample.

V is reduced by 3 bases and J by 5 bases, leaving a spacing of 14 bases between them. Including cysteine and phenylalanine, the CDR3 has 14 amino acids. Here the CDR3 DNA is all that survives: 42 bases in frame from base 1. The germline V gene (reference sequence) sets CDR1 to GTSNPN and CDR2 to SVGIG. The record originates from a study of beta chain features in type 1 diabetes (dated 2018 in TCRdb). Turning to the overall study: No differences in mean age, gender distribution, total cell number or subset yield were found between patients and healthy donors. Across all samples, fewer than 110,000,000 sorted cells were examined, and cell number per subset correlated strongly with RNA yield. The study compared the TCRB repertoires of sorted circulating CD4+ T cell subsets in recently diagnosed type 1 diabetes patients with those in matched healthy donors. Regulatory and stem cell-like memory subsets were isolated from only 8 patients and roughly eight healthy donors, whereas naive and central memory subsets came from all 28 donors.

Study-wide conclusions, independent of this receptor: Shorter templates might be favored by PCR, yet because patient and control samples were amplified and corrected together, any such skew would affect both groups equally. Naive, central memory and regulatory TCRB repertoires appeared to be more similar among patients than among healthy donors. In all four CD4+ subsets, TCRB CDR3 length was moderately but significantly shorter in type 1 diabetes patients. Because cDNA was sequenced instead of genomic DNA, highly expressing activated cells could be over-represented, though the groups showed no difference in activation or CD3 levels. At VDJ recombination sites, type 1 diabetes patients had fewer insertions and more deleted nucleotides, which implies abnormalities in thymic rearrangement. HLA sub-analyses involved small numbers of individuals, so any influence of HLA type on TCRB rearrangement remained unresolved.

Each donor gave one peripheral blood draw, roughly 110 mL on average, collected into heparinised tubes. A BD FACSAria II was used to sort naive, central memory, regulatory and stem cell-like memory CD4+ T cells with a panel that included CD45RO, CCR7, CD25, CD127, CD95 and CD27. Every sorted population had a purity above 95%. Right away, PBMCs were isolated by Lymphoprep density gradient centrifugation and were stained directly, with no culture step. So that batch effects would be minimized, each experiment stained and sorted samples in pairs, pairing one healthy donor with one patient. The V and J genes are TRBV30 and TRBJ1-5; 5 matching bases give a weak D call of TRBD1. Sequencing was carried out using naive CD4+ T cells from blood. The cell subset or site label here, explained by the study, means: true naive CD4+ T cells. This clonotype originated in a woman aged 25 to 39 with type 1 diabetes. The DNA sequence follows: TGTGCCTGGAGGAGACGCGGGGGGTATCAGCCCCAGCATTTT. Its protein is CAWRRRGGYQPQHF.